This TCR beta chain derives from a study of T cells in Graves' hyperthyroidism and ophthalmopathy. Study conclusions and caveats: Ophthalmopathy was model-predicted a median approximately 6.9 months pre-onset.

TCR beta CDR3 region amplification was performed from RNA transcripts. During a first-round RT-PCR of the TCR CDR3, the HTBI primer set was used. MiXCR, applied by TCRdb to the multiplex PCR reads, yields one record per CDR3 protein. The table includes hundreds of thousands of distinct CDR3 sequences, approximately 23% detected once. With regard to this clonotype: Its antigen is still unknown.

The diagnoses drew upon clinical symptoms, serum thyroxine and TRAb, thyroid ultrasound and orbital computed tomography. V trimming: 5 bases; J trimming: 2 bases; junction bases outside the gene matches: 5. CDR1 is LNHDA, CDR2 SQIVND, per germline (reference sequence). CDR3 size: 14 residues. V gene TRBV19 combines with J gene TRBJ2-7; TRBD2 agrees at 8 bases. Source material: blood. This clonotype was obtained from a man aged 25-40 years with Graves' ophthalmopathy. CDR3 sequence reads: CASSSYSGTYEQYF. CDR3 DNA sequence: TGTGCCAGTAGTTCCTATAGCGGGACCTACGAGCAGTACTTC. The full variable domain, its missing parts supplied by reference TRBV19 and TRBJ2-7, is DGGITQSPKYLFRKEGQNVTLSCEQNLNHDAMYWYRQDPGQGLRLIYYSQIVNDFQKGDIAEGYSVSREKKESFPLTVTSAQKNPTAFYLCASSSYSGTYEQYFGPGTRLTVT.